This T cell receptor (beta chain) was observed in a study of CXCR3-negative and CXCR3-positive naive CD8 T cells (dated by TCRdb to about 2019). About the full investigation: In total, some 130 million TRB reads were obtained, corresponding to roughly 1.5 +/- 0.3 million reads per library. Diversity and physicochemical repertoire analyses were performed on 11 donors pooled from two independent experiments. For the TRBV-TRBJ cluster analysis, the naive subsets came from 5 donors, while the memory cells came from 3 donors.

Taken from cysteine to phenylalanine, the CDR3 has 16 residues. The protein alone is recorded here. The germline V gene (reference sequence) provides CDR1 SGHKS and CDR2 YYEKEE. Data came from a NextSeq 550. The Human TCR Profiling Kit (MiLaboratory) was used to prepare UMI-labeled 5' RACE TRB cDNA libraries. cDNA synthesis used the entire amount of extracted RNA, and PCR amplification then used the entire amount of cDNA produced. Libraries were prepared in parallel using an identical number of PCR cycles. On the study's bioinformatics: MIGEC and MiXCR extracted about 48,000 +/- 9,800 unique UMI-labeled TRB cDNA molecules per library, requiring at least two reads per UMI. An average of approximately 40,000 +/- 10,000 functional in-frame TRB CDR3 nucleotide clonotypes without stop codons was found per library. After downsampling to 5000 UMI-labeled TRB molecules per sample, diversity metrics, including normalized Shannon-Wiener and Chao1, were computed in VDJtools. For the central five CDR3 residues, VDJtools calculated physicochemical properties weighted by clonotype size, namely interaction energy, strength, volume and Kidera factor 4. The reads, reprocessed by TCRdb, yield one row per CDR3 protein sequence and no DNA. In this record, the V and J calls reflect TCRdb's handling and not the investigators' own analysis. This sample's table lists about 26,000 distinct CDR3 sequences. The ten largest clones take up roughly 2.8% of the sample.

To note about this clonotype: What antigen it recognizes has not been identified.

For each CD8+ T cell subset, flow sorting was done in triplicate, and roughly 330,000 cells per subset went directly into RLT lysis buffer. To exclude memory contaminants, naive CD8+ T cells were stringently defined as CD45RO-CCR7+CD27+CD95-. Peripheral blood mononuclear cells were isolated from buffy coats using standard density gradient centrifugation. Naive CXCR3-negative and CXCR3-positive CD8+ T cells were flow-sorted on a FACSAria III. Total RNA was extracted from sorted cells using an RNeasy Mini Kit. Overall results and qualifications from the work: Because surface CD5, which is linked to self-reactivity in mice, was comparable between the naive subsets, TCR interaction strength was also inferred from the physicochemical properties of TRB CDR3s. CXCR3 expression partially decreased after cryopreservation, so most assays used freshly isolated PBMCs. Naive CXCR3-negative and CXCR3-positive cells from the same donor showed similar TRBV-TRBJ usage, whereas memory cells showed distinct patterns. Repertoire diversity was comparably high in both naive subsets but much lower in memory CD8+ T cells. Compared with CXCR3-negative naive cells, CXCR3-positive naive cells had TRB CDR3s with higher hydrophobicity (lower Kidera factor 4), lower energy, and higher strength and volume indices.

The chain is encoded by TRBV5-5 joined to TRBJ1-3; the D gene TCRdb calls, TRBD1, cannot be checked with no DNA. This receptor was identified in a human donor in good health. Some clones in this sample may be carry-over from other donors' samples. Specimen: naive CXCR3- CD8+ T cells from blood. Explained via the paper, the cell subset or site label denotes: CD45RO-CCR7+CD27+CD95- naive CD8+ T cells lacking CXCR3 (TNR3-). The CDR3 protein is CASSRGTGTGGNTIYF. The full variable domain, with segments outside the CDR3 supplied by the reference TRBV5-5 and TRBJ1-3 proteins, appears as DAGVTQSPTHLIKTRGQQVTLRCSPISGHKSVSWYQQVLGQGPQFIFQYYEKEERGRGNFPDRFSARQFPNYSSELNVNALLLGDSALYLCASSRGTGTGGNTIYFGEGSWLTVV.